Listed here is a single T cell receptor (beta chain). Both 60 Vbeta primers and 13 Jbeta primers went into the PCR. Sequencing used immunoSEQ multiplex PCR; TCRdb keeps in-frame clones, though not all of them. The data contain about 150,000 clones, around 80% of them singletons. Per the germline V gene, CDR1 is LNHDA and CDR2 is SQIVND (reference sequence). The junction had 10 bases not matched to a gene; V was cut back by 6 bases and J by 6 bases. The CDR3 length is 17 residues. This sample is drawn from a study of cytomegalovirus exposure and HLA in healthy donors. The chain links TRBV19 to TRBJ2-1; 14 positions match TRBD2. Sequencing was carried out using PBMCs. The sequence derives from a woman between 45 and 65 years old in good health and CMV-seropositive. The CDR3 spells CASRSRTSGRNLNEQFF. CDR3 nucleotides: TGTGCCAGTAGATCAAGGACTAGCGGGAGGAATCTCAATGAGCAGTTCTTC.